The T cell receptor (beta chain) described here comes from a study of regulatory T cells in long-lasting Graves disease. Time point denoted: newly diagnosed GD, antithyroid drugs for less than 3 months. Scientists built the TCR library using RNA that was extracted from PBMCs. Arm-PCR of CDR3 regions and iRepertoire HTBI primers were the basis on which TCR beta libraries were built. One entry per CDR3 protein results from TCRdb running MiXCR on the multiplex PCR reads. The profile covers a few hundred thousand distinct CDR3 sequences, with approximately 16% appearing a single time and around a quarter taken by the ten largest. The CDR3 length is 11 residues. In its sample, this clonotype was seen many times. The same data also went into a second study, on T cells in Graves' hyperthyroidism and ophthalmopathy.

V is TRBV12-3 or TRBV12-4 and J is TRBJ2-1, with 11 bases identical to TRBD2. The sample consisted of peripheral blood mononuclear cells (PBMCs), taken at new diagnosis, from a patient treated with antithyroid drugs. This TCR was recovered from a woman aged 18-35 years with Graves disease. CDR3 sequence (DNA): TGTGGTAGCGGGAGGGCCGGGGAGCAGTTCTTC. Protein product: CGSGRAGEQFF.